This TCR beta chain was retrieved from a study of long-term antiretroviral therapy in people with HIV. General study results and limits: No data were available on ART adherence, viral resistance or therapy changes. Pre-ART clonal expansion yielded clones that dominated the repertoire at all time points. Spans of CDR3 length were tighter for HIV repertoires than for controls.

They ran version v3.0 of the immunoSEQ assay at survey level. Some clones are missing from TCRdb's copy, which holds only in-frame ones; the method was immunoSEQ multiplex PCR. The data show 40,000 to 45,000 clones, about 96% seen once. As concerns this clone: Its antigen remains unidentified.

Germline V gives CDR1 GTSNPN, CDR2 SVGIG (reference sequence). Losses at the gene ends were 2 bases for V and 3 bases for J; bases not matched to a gene: 1. The CDR3 runs to 13 residues. The receptor was isolated from a woman aged 45 to 65 with HIV. Sequenced material: unsorted PBMCs, taken 3.7 years after starting antiretroviral therapy. The chain carries TRBV30 and TRBJ1-2; 9 positions agree with TRBD1. CDR3 sequence (DNA): TGTGCCTGGAGTACAGGGGGCCACTATGGCTACACCTTC. It specifies CAWSTGGHYGYTF.